This T cell receptor beta chain was retrieved from a study of cytomegalovirus exposure and HLA in healthy donors. Study conclusions and caveats: The authors enumerated 150 to 200 TCR beta chains as linked to cytomegalovirus. A classifier reportedly called cytomegalovirus status with high sensitivity and specificity.

Data came from immunoSEQ multiplex PCR; TCRdb stores just in-frame clones and leaves some out. The data show 45,000 or so clones, 93% seen once. Among the 120 subjects of the validation cohort, separate from the approximately 700-subject first cohort, were the donors. There are 14 residues in the CDR3. The V end was cut by 0 bases, the J end by 5 bases, with 8 bases between. Germline V lookup: CDR1 SGDLS, CDR2 YYNGEE. This clone was recorded once. Its antigen is not identified. J is TRBJ1-4 and V is TRBV9, with D possibly TRBD1 on 5 matching bases. Sequenced sample: PBMCs. This clonotype was sampled from a woman under 30 in good health and CMV-seronegative. In nucleotides, the CDR3 is TGTGCCAGCAGCGTAGGTCAGGGAAATGAAAAACTGTTTTTT. It yields the protein CASSVGQGNEKLFF.